The clone carrying this T cell receptor beta chain showed up just a few times. Per the original data handling: Estimates of nucleated cell counts were drawn from the amplification of reference gene primers. Method: immunoSEQ multiplex PCR; TCRdb's copy keeps in-frame clones and lacks some. The DNA was the basis for D and trimming; V, J and clone size are from that table. The data contain just under 100,000 clones, approximately 86% of them singletons. This sample is drawn from a study of blood T cell repertoires in COVID-19. Study context: COVID-19 samples, acute and convalescent, were from the United States, Italy and Spain. T cells, B-cell-depleted T cells, or PBMCs supplied cDNA or gDNA.

The sequencing input was peripheral blood. The receptor was isolated from a woman in her sixties in a cohort sampled during active or convalescent COVID-19.

Here the CDR3 reads CASSQVANYGYTF. CDR3 DNA: TGTGCCAGCAGCCAGGTAGCTAACTATGGCTACACCTTC. This chain links TRBV28 with TRBJ1-2; no reliable D call. Trimming left V 6 bases short and J 0 bases short, with 8 bases between. Germline assignment: CDR1 MDHEN and CDR2 SYDVKM. This CDR3 has 13 amino acids.